This T cell receptor (beta chain) was retrieved from a study of blood T cell repertoires in COVID-19. The V gene lost 4 bases and the J gene lost 1 base, with 8 bases spanning the gap. Per the germline V gene, CDR1 is SEHNR and CDR2 is FQNEAQ (reference sequence). The CDR3 has 14 amino acids. Produced via immunoSEQ multiplex PCR; TCRdb's table is partial and in-frame only. The data show approximately 150,000 clones, more than 75% seen once. The TCR sequence derives from a man aged 80 or over with acute or convalescent COVID-19. The sequenced sample was peripheral blood. This chain connects TRBV7-9 to TRBJ2-1; D may be TRBD2 (5 bases). CDR3 region: CASSSPGSYNEQFF. CDR3 nucleotides: TGTGCCAGCAGCTCCCCGGGATCCTACAATGAGCAGTTCTTC.